This T cell receptor beta chain was found in a study of T-cell memory formation after mild COVID-19. Study information: For the most part, TCR clusters were specific to one donor. Overall study findings and caveats: Contracting clones, day 15 to 85, had balanced CD4/CD8, and later expanders favored CD4+.

The CDR3 consists of 15 residues. The ends lost 6 bases at V and 5 bases at J; junction bases unmatched: 7. Germline values: CDR1 PRHDT, CDR2 FYEKMQ (reference sequence). Researchers used 5'RACE with constant-segment primers to make TCR alpha and TCR beta cDNA libraries that carry sample barcodes and UMIs. TCRdb processed the 5' RACE reads anew with MiXCR; each CDR3 protein has one entry. This sample has about 150,000 distinct CDR3 sequences, with 13% to 15% found just once. This clonotype was seen more than once but under ten times. The antigen is unknown. The chain combines TRBV13 with TRBJ2-7, with TRBD2 matching over 13 bases. The source is an adult woman who had mild COVID-19 (a few samples of this study predate the infection). Cell type and time point are not known. The sample comprised PBMCs or a T cell subset sorted from them (not recorded which). This chain's CDR3 is CASSSGLAGEDEQYF. For the CDR3, the DNA is TGTGCCAGCAGTTCCGGACTAGCGGGAGAGGACGAGCAGTACTTC. The full variable domain, in which reference TRBV13 and TRBJ2-7 provide the parts outside the CDR3, is AAGVIQSPRHLIKEKRETATLKCYPIPRHDTVYWYQQGPGQDPQFLISFYEKMQSDKGSIPDRFSAQQFSDYHSELNMSSLELGDSALYFCASSSGLAGEDEQYFGPGTRLTVT.